A selection of T cell receptor beta chains follows, all from one sample in a study of T cell changes during pregnancy in multiple sclerosis. Profiled with immunoSEQ multiplex PCR; TCRdb holds only in-frame clones, not every one. Of fewer than 90,000 clones in the sample, nearly 95% were seen once. This sample comprised peripheral blood, obtained after pregnancy. All receptors derive from a female donor in good health, enrolled as a control in a pregnancy study. Both conserved end residues are part of each CDR3. A D gene is named only where the DNA matches it firmly. Only some rows state a clone size, as once, few, many or a class for expanded clones.

.	TRBV4-2	TRBJ1-2	.	CASSQDRDNSYGYTF	TGTGCCAGCAGCCAAGATAGGGACAACAGCTATGGCTACACCTTC
.	TRBV20-1	TRBJ2-5	.	CSASHEETQYF	TGCAGTGCTAGCCATGAAGAGACCCAGTACTTC
.	TRBV30	TRBJ2-7	once	CAWSVRGAANEQYF	TGTGCCTGGAGTGTCCGGGGGGCGGCCAACGAGCAGTACTTC
.	TRBV19	TRBJ2-2	.	CASSTRRVGSGELFF	TGTGCCAGTAGTACCCGGCGGGTGGGAAGCGGGGAGCTGTTTTTT
.	TRBV4-1	TRBJ2-7	.	CASSRGVDTKPLF	TGCGCCAGCAGCCGGGGGGTTGACACAAAACCCCTATTC
TRBD1	TRBV28	TRBJ1-2	.	CASIPGVGQGPYGYTF	TGTGCCAGCATCCCGGGGGTGGGACAGGGGCCCTATGGCTACACCTTC
.	TRBV7-8	TRBJ1-1	.	CASSFLAGTIQNTEAFF	TGTGCCAGCAGCTTCCTAGCGGGGACAATACAGAACACTGAAGCTTTCTTT
.	TRBV2	TRBJ1-1	few	CASNVRGAEAFF	TGTGCCAGCAACGTCAGGGGCGCTGAAGCTTTCTTT
TRBD2	TRBV11-3	TRBJ2-3	.	CASSLTPGLAGGTDTQYF	TGTGCCAGCAGCTTGACCCCGGGACTAGCGGGAGGTACAGATACGCAGTATTTT
TRBD1	TRBV9	TRBJ1-5	few	CASSPGQGVTSNQPQHF	TGTGCCAGCAGCCCGGGACAGGGGGTCACGAGCAATCAGCCCCAGCATTTT
TRBD1	TRBV5-1	TRBJ2-7	.	CASSLQGANEQYF	TGCGCCAGCAGCTTACAGGGGGCGAACGAGCAGTACTTC
TRBD2	TRBV6-1	TRBJ2-2	.	CASTSGPSNTGELFF	TGTGCCAGCACTAGCGGGCCTTCAAACACCGGGGAGCTGTTTTTT
TRBD2	TRBV27	TRBJ2-7	.	CASRPSGLAGGASYEQYF	TGTGCCAGCCGCCCCTCGGGGCTAGCGGGAGGGGCCTCCTACGAGCAGTACTTC
.	TRBV5-1	TRBJ2-5	.	CASSEADHGETQYF	TGCGCCAGCAGCGAGGCCGACCATGGGGAGACCCAGTACTTC
TRBD2	TRBV19	TRBJ2-7	.	CASSFSSGSSYEQYF	TGTGCCAGTAGTTTTTCTAGCGGGAGTAGCTACGAGCAGTACTTC
.	TRBV5-1	TRBJ2-3	.	CASSPLTRSGTDTQYF	TGCGCCAGCAGCCCGCTTACGAGGTCTGGCACAGATACGCAGTATTTT
TRBD1	TRBV5-1	TRBJ2-5	.	CASSPGTGGAGETQYF	TGCGCCAGCAGCCCAGGGACAGGGGGCGCCGGGGAGACCCAGTACTTC
.	TRBV6-6	TRBJ2-7	.	CASSSPSQGPTEQYF	TGTGCCAGCAGTTCCCCTTCACAGGGACCTACGGAGCAGTACTTC